This note documents a single T cell receptor (beta chain) sequence. In TCRdb, the 5' RACE reads were re-called with MiXCR into one record per CDR3 protein. The table shows 35,000 to 45,000 distinct CDR3 sequences, with around a fifth occurring only once. Treg sorting used a CD4+CD25+CD127-/low gate. The V and J ends lost 4 bases and 9 bases respectively, with 20 bases between them. Germline V gives CDR1 SGHRS, CDR2 YFSETQ. The CDR3 loop spans 15 amino acids. The sample consisted of Tregs sorted from a lymph node. The TCR sequence derives from a female donor with breast cancer. V gene TRBV5-1 combines with J gene TRBJ1-5, with D perhaps matching TRBD1 (5 bases). The CDR3 sequence: CASSLSPGTGSPQHF. CDR3 nucleotide sequence: TGCGCCAGCAGCCTCAGTCCCGGGACCGGTTCGCCCCAGCATTTT.